A selection of T cell receptor beta chains follows, all from one sample in a study of CD8+ T cells in alopecia areata. Sequencing used immunoSEQ multiplex PCR; TCRdb keeps in-frame clones, though not all of them. The table lists about 210,000 clones, more than 45% of them singletons. Sample: CD4+ T cells sorted from blood, taken at week 4, from a patient treated with tofacitinib. All receptors derive from a human donor with alopecia areata. The CDR3 runs from the conserved cysteine through the conserved F or W. The order of the fields is clone size, J gene, D gene, V gene, CDR3 protein, CDR3 DNA. D genes are given only for firm matches. Clone sizes are given selectively: once, few, many, or a class where the clone is expanded.

abundance: .; j_gene: TRBJ2-3; d_gene: TRBD1; v_gene: TRBV15; CDR3aa: CATSRDMPGQSTDTQYF; CDR3nt: TGTGCCACCAGCAGAGATATGCCGGGACAGAGCACAGATACGCAGTATTTT
abundance: once; j_gene: TRBJ2-7; d_gene: .; v_gene: TRBV29-1; CDR3aa: CSVVDRPYEQYF; CDR3nt: TGCAGCGTCGTCGACAGGCCTTACGAGCAGTACTTC
abundance: .; j_gene: TRBJ1-2; d_gene: TRBD1; v_gene: TRBV29-1; CDR3aa: CSVGGTGAPYGYTF; CDR3nt: TGCAGCGTTGGGGGGACAGGGGCTCCCTATGGCTACACCTTC
abundance: .; j_gene: TRBJ1-1; d_gene: .; v_gene: TRBV4-3; CDR3aa: CASSQGIKGAEAFF; CDR3nt: TGCGCCAGCAGCCAAGGGATAAAGGGCGCTGAAGCTTTCTTT
abundance: once; j_gene: TRBJ2-7; d_gene: .; v_gene: TRBV15; CDR3aa: CATSNRVHEQYF; CDR3nt: TGTGCCACCAGCAACAGGGTCCACGAGCAGTACTTC
abundance: .; j_gene: TRBJ2-3; d_gene: .; v_gene: TRBV14; CDR3aa: CASSHRGGFADTQYF; CDR3nt: TGTGCCAGCAGCCATCGCGGTGGGTTTGCAGATACGCAGTATTTT
abundance: .; j_gene: TRBJ2-1; d_gene: .; v_gene: TRBV7-9; CDR3aa: CASSLAFQYNEQFF; CDR3nt: TGTGCCAGCAGCTTAGCGTTTCAGTACAATGAGCAGTTCTTC
abundance: .; j_gene: TRBJ1-1; d_gene: .; v_gene: TRBV30; CDR3aa: CAWRVVGRMNTEAFF; CDR3nt: TGTGCCTGGAGAGTAGTAGGGCGTATGAACACTGAAGCTTTCTTT
abundance: .; j_gene: TRBJ2-3; d_gene: TRBD2; v_gene: TRBV30; CDR3aa: CAWRVISGGVTDTQYF; CDR3nt: TGTGCCTGGAGGGTGATCAGCGGGGGAGTCACAGATACGCAGTATTTT
abundance: .; j_gene: TRBJ2-3; d_gene: .; v_gene: TRBV10-3; CDR3aa: CAIAGGRVDTQYF; CDR3nt: TGTGCCATCGCCGGGGGGCGAGTGGATACGCAGTATTTT
abundance: few; j_gene: TRBJ1-1; d_gene: .; v_gene: TRBV4-1; CDR3aa: CASSQEGDGNTEAFF; CDR3nt: TGCGCCAGCAGCCAAGAAGGGGACGGAAACACTGAAGCTTTCTTT
abundance: .; j_gene: TRBJ2-5; d_gene: TRBD2; v_gene: TRBV27; CDR3aa: CASSPRSGVQETQYF; CDR3nt: TGTGCCAGCAGTCCGCGTAGCGGGGTTCAAGAGACCCAGTACTTC
abundance: few; j_gene: TRBJ2-3; d_gene: TRBD1; v_gene: TRBV7-2; CDR3aa: CASSLGTGADTQYF; CDR3nt: TGTGCCAGCAGCTTAGGGACAGGGGCAGATACGCAGTATTTT
abundance: few; j_gene: TRBJ2-5; d_gene: TRBD2; v_gene: TRBV9; CDR3aa: CASSVDGSGVLETQYF; CDR3nt: TGTGCCAGCAGCGTAGACGGTAGCGGGGTACTGGAGACCCAGTACTTC
abundance: few; j_gene: TRBJ2-1; d_gene: TRBD2; v_gene: TRBV30; CDR3aa: CAWRLAAHNEQFF; CDR3nt: TGTGCCTGGAGACTAGCGGCCCACAATGAGCAGTTCTTC
abundance: medium-sized; j_gene: TRBJ2-5; d_gene: TRBD2; v_gene: TRBV25-1; CDR3aa: CASRRGQETQYF; CDR3nt: TGTGCCAGCAGGCGGGGGCAAGAGACCCAGTACTTC
abundance: .; j_gene: TRBJ2-3; d_gene: TRBD2; v_gene: TRBV29-1; CDR3aa: CSVGSSGGTSTDTQYF; CDR3nt: TGCAGCGTTGGGTCTAGCGGGGGTACTAGCACAGATACGCAGTATTTT
abundance: once; j_gene: TRBJ2-7; d_gene: .; v_gene: TRBV18; CDR3aa: CASSPTSSYEQYF; CDR3nt: TGTGCCAGCTCACCTACCAGCTCCTACGAGCAGTACTTC
abundance: once; j_gene: TRBJ2-5; d_gene: TRBD1; v_gene: TRBV9; CDR3aa: CASSVAAGTGDRETQYF; CDR3nt: TGTGCCAGCAGCGTAGCGGCAGGGACAGGGGACAGAGAGACCCAGTACTTC
abundance: .; j_gene: TRBJ2-7; d_gene: .; v_gene: TRBV7-2; CDR3aa: CASSLQANYEQYF; CDR3nt: TGTGCCAGCAGCTTACAAGCGAACTACGAGCAGTACTTC
abundance: .; j_gene: TRBJ2-2; d_gene: TRBD2; v_gene: TRBV5-1; CDR3aa: CASSLERGNSNTGELFF; CDR3nt: TGCGCCAGCAGCTTGGAGCGGGGGAACTCAAACACCGGGGAGCTGTTTTTT
abundance: few; j_gene: TRBJ1-1; d_gene: .; v_gene: TRBV5-1; CDR3aa: CASSPGQGFTEAFF; CDR3nt: TGCGCCAGCAGTCCCGGGCAGGGATTCACTGAAGCTTTCTTT
abundance: .; j_gene: TRBJ1-6; d_gene: TRBD1; v_gene: TRBV9; CDR3aa: CASSATGAAMNSPLHF; CDR3nt: TGTGCCAGCAGCGCAACAGGGGCCGCTATGAATTCACCCCTCCACTTT
abundance: .; j_gene: TRBJ1-1; d_gene: .; v_gene: TRBV5-1; CDR3aa: CASSFIRGNTEAFF; CDR3nt: TGCGCCAGCAGCTTCATTAGGGGGAACACTGAAGCTTTCTTT
abundance: few; j_gene: TRBJ2-5; d_gene: .; v_gene: TRBV29-1; CDR3aa: CSVKGQYQETQYF; CDR3nt: TGCAGCGTTAAAGGACAGTACCAAGAGACCCAGTACTTC
abundance: once; j_gene: TRBJ1-1; d_gene: .; v_gene: TRBV13; CDR3aa: CASSFPGNTEAFF; CDR3nt: TGTGCCAGCAGCTTTCCAGGGAACACTGAAGCTTTCTTT
abundance: .; j_gene: TRBJ2-7; d_gene: TRBD1; v_gene: TRBV5-1; CDR3aa: CASSLDRGPYEQYF; CDR3nt: TGCGCCAGCAGCTTGGATAGGGGGCCCTACGAGCAGTACTTC
abundance: .; j_gene: TRBJ1-5; d_gene: .; v_gene: TRBV2; CDR3aa: CASTRGPNQPQHF; CDR3nt: TGTGCCAGCACGCGGGGCCCTAATCAGCCCCAGCATTTT
abundance: few; j_gene: TRBJ2-5; d_gene: .; v_gene: TRBV7-2; CDR3aa: CASSFYETQYF; CDR3nt: TGTGCCAGCAGCTTTTATGAGACCCAGTACTTC
abundance: few; j_gene: TRBJ2-5; d_gene: .; v_gene: TRBV11-2; CDR3aa: CASTSRETQYF; CDR3nt: TGTGCCAGCACCTCCCGAGAGACCCAGTACTTC
abundance: .; j_gene: TRBJ1-1; d_gene: .; v_gene: TRBV29-1; CDR3aa: CSVVVQLTLDTEAFF; CDR3nt: TGCAGCGTTGTGGTCCAGCTGACGCTGGACACTGAAGCTTTCTTT
abundance: .; j_gene: TRBJ2-7; d_gene: .; v_gene: TRBV30; CDR3aa: CAWKAAVISYEQYF; CDR3nt: TGTGCCTGGAAAGCAGCCGTCATCTCCTACGAGCAGTACTTC
abundance: .; j_gene: TRBJ2-1; d_gene: .; v_gene: TRBV10-3; CDR3aa: CASKGWRFGDNEQFF; CDR3nt: TGTGCCAGCAAAGGGTGGCGGTTTGGGGACAATGAGCAGTTCTTC
abundance: .; j_gene: TRBJ2-2; d_gene: TRBD2; v_gene: TRBV9; CDR3aa: CASSVGSGGPNTGELFF; CDR3nt: TGTGCCAGCAGCGTAGGTAGCGGGGGTCCGAACACCGGGGAGCTGTTTTTT
abundance: .; j_gene: TRBJ2-5; d_gene: .; v_gene: TRBV30; CDR3aa: CAWSVPTGLWETQYF; CDR3nt: TGTGCCTGGAGTGTACCTACAGGGCTGTGGGAGACCCAGTACTTC